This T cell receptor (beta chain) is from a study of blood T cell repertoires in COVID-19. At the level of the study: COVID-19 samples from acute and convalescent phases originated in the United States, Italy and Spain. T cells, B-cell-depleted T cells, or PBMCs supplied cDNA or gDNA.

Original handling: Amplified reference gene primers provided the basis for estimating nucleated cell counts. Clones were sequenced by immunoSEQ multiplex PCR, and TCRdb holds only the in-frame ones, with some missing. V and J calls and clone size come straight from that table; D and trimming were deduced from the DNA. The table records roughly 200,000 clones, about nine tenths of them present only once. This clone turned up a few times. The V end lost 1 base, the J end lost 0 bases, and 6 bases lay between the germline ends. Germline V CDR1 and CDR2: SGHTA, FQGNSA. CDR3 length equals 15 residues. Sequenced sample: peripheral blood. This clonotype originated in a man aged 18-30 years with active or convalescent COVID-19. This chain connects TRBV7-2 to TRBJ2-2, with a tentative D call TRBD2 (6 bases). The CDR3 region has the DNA TGTGCCAGCAGCTTAGGACTAGCGAACACCGGGGAGCTGTTTTTT. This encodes CASSLGLANTGELFF.